This paragraph covers one T cell receptor (beta chain) sequence. The target antigen is unknown. The CDR3 loop spans 18 amino acids. Germline V gene data show CDR1 as MGHRA and CDR2 as YSYEKL. This sample is part of a study of T cells expressing NK-cell markers. Study-wide background: The sequencing cohort of eight donors included seven HCMV-seropositive individuals and one seronegative individual.

Findings and caveats of the study: A handful of donors showed these clonotypes also leading the CD3+CD56-NKG2C+ fraction. Dominant NKG2C+ clonotypes accounted for 1.0-7.0% of CD8+ T cells in about six donors.

TCRdb re-called the 5' RACE reads and gives one entry per CDR3 protein, without DNA. This table holds about 170,000 distinct CDR3 sequences. The sample consisted of blood T cells: a sorted CD56 or NKG2C T cell subset, CD4+ or CD8+ T cells, or bulk PBMC T cells (not recorded which). The receptor was isolated from a man between 18 and 69 years old in good health. The rearrangement links TRBV4-1 to TRBJ2-1; TCRdb proposes TRBD1, but this gene call is untestable without DNA. CDR3 in amino acids: CASSQDRGKGAFYNEQFF.